The rows below give T cell receptor beta chains drawn from one sample of a study of cytomegalovirus exposure and HLA in healthy donors. Using immunoSEQ multiplex PCR, the repertoire was profiled, and TCRdb retains in-frame clones only, with some absent. The sample consists of under 200,000 clones, 75% to 90% of them appearing once. The sequenced sample consisted of PBMCs. The receptors stem from a woman aged 25 to 39 in good health and CMV-seronegative. CDR3s include the opening cysteine and the closing phenylalanine or tryptophan. Each record gives: clone size, J gene, V gene, D gene, CDR3 DNA, CDR3 protein. A D gene is named only where the DNA matches it firmly. Clone sizes are given selectively: once, few, many, or a class where the clone is expanded.

- | TRBJ2-7 | TRBV6-1 | TRBD1 | TGTGCCAGCAGGGAACAGGGGAAATTTGACGAGCAGTACTTC | CASREQGKFDEQYF
- | TRBJ1-4 | TRBV7-9 | - | TGTGCCAGCAGCTTAGCCGCCTCCGGGTACGGAAAACTGTTTTTT | CASSLAASGYGKLFF
- | TRBJ1-1 | TRBV13 | - | TGTGCCAGCAGCTTCAGTTTGAACACTGAAGCTTTCTTT | CASSFSLNTEAFF
- | TRBJ2-6 | TRBV2 | TRBD1 | TGTGCCAGCCAGGGACAGCTCTCTGGGGCCAACGTCCTGACTTTC | CASQGQLSGANVLTF
- | TRBJ2-3 | TRBV28 | - | TGTGCCAGCCCTAATTCGTCGGGATTGCAGTATTTT | CASPNSSGLQYF
- | TRBJ2-1 | TRBV5-1 | TRBD2 | TGCGCCAGCAGCTTGCGGGCGGGGGGGCGGTCCTACAATGAGCAGTTCTTC | CASSLRAGGRSYNEQFF
- | TRBJ1-2 | TRBV5-4 | TRBD1 | TGTGCCAGCAACCAACAGGGGATAAACTATGGCTACACCTTC | CASNQQGINYGYTF
- | TRBJ2-5 | TRBV6-5 | TRBD2 | TGTGCCAGCAGTTACAGCGGGAGGAGAGAGACCCAGTACTTC | CASSYSGRRETQYF
- | TRBJ2-5 | TRBV5-4 | - | TGTGCCAGCAGCCGGGAAGGAGGGGGCGGGGGGCGAGAGACCCAGTACTTC | CASSREGGGGGRETQYF
- | TRBJ2-7 | TRBV28 | TRBD1 | TGTGCCAGCAACCCAGACAGGGGCGACAATTACGAGCAGTACTTC | CASNPDRGDNYEQYF
- | TRBJ2-1 | TRBV2 | - | TGTGCCAGCAGTGAGGTTCCGCGGGGTGAGCAGTTCTTC | CASSEVPRGEQFF
- | TRBJ2-1 | TRBV7-9 | - | TGTGCCAGCAGCTTCTGGACTGACAATGAGCAGTTCTTC | CASSFWTDNEQFF
- | TRBJ2-7 | TRBV2 | TRBD2 | TGTGCCAGCAGTGGGCTGCTAGCGGGAGGGCCCTACGAGCAGTACTTC | CASSGLLAGGPYEQYF
- | TRBJ2-1 | TRBV7-8 | - | TGTGCCAGCAGCTTTAGACTAGTTCGGGGGTCCTACAATGAGCAGTTCTTC | CASSFRLVRGSYNEQFF
- | TRBJ1-1 | TRBV28 | - | TGTGCCAGCACTGAGAGGAGGGTCCGGACTGAAGCTTTCTTT | CASTERRVRTEAFF
- | TRBJ2-1 | TRBV9 | - | TGTGCCAGCAGCGTACTAGGGGGAGTGGGCAATGAGCAGTTCTTC | CASSVLGGVGNEQFF
- | TRBJ1-3 | TRBV27 | - | TGTGCCAGCAGTTTTACGGGGTCGGGAAACACCATATATTTT | CASSFTGSGNTIYF
- | TRBJ1-4 | TRBV27 | TRBD1 | TGTGCCAGCAGTTGGGGACAGGGGACAACTAATGAAAAACTGTTTTTT | CASSWGQGTTNEKLFF
- | TRBJ2-7 | TRBV6-5 | TRBD2 | TGTGCCAGCAGCCGAGCGGGAGGGGAGACCTACGAGCAGTACTTC | CASSRAGGETYEQYF
- | TRBJ2-1 | TRBV5-1 | - | TGCGCCAGCAGCGTCTCGGGCTCGATACGGGGTGAGCAGTTCTTC | CASSVSGSIRGEQFF
- | TRBJ1-2 | TRBV28 | - | TGTGCCAGCAGTTCCGGACAAGCTAACTATGGCTACACCTTC | CASSSGQANYGYTF
few | TRBJ2-5 | TRBV7-9 | - | TGTGCCAGCAGCTTATCGGAGACCCAGTACTTC | CASSLSETQYF
once | TRBJ2-5 | TRBV11-2 | - | TGTGCCAGCAGCTTAAGCTGGACACAACGGCAAGAGACCCAGTACTTC | CASSLSWTQRQETQYF
- | TRBJ1-1 | TRBV5-1 | TRBD1 | TGCGCCAGCAGCTCGACCCGGGACAGGGGTTCTGAAGCTTTCTTT | CASSSTRDRGSEAFF
once | TRBJ2-3 | TRBV5-1 | TRBD1 | TGCGCCAGCAGCTTGGCCCTCGGGACAGGGGGCACTAGCCTGAGCACAGATACGCAGTATTTT | CASSLALGTGGTSLSTDTQYF
- | TRBJ2-5 | TRBV28 | TRBD1 | TGTGCCAGCAGTTACACCACAGGGGCGGGGACCCAGTACTTC | CASSYTTGAGTQYF
- | TRBJ2-5 | TRBV6-5 | - | TGTGCCAGCAGTCAGGACTTGGGAGAGACCCAGTACTTC | CASSQDLGETQYF
- | TRBJ2-3 | TRBV6-6 | - | TGTGCCAGCAAGAGCAGCACAGATACGCAGTATTTT | CASKSSTDTQYF
- | TRBJ1-4 | TRBV28 | TRBD1 | TGTGCCAGCAGTTCTCAGGGGGTCAAGGAAAAACTGTTTTTT | CASSSQGVKEKLFF
- | TRBJ2-1 | TRBV5-1 | TRBD1 | TGCGCCAGCAGCTTAACAGGGGGCTTCTACAATGAGCAGTTCTTC | CASSLTGGFYNEQFF
- | TRBJ1-2 | TRBV5-1 | - | TGCGCCAGCAGCTTGGACTTAAGGGGAACGGGTGATGGCTACACCTTC | CASSLDLRGTGDGYTF
- | TRBJ1-1 | TRBV2 | - | TGTGCCAGCAGTCGAGGAGGGTTGAACACTGAAGCTTTCTTT | CASSRGGLNTEAFF
- | TRBJ2-3 | TRBV4-2 | TRBD2 | TGTGCCAGCAGCCCGGGACGAGAGCGGGGAGATACGCAGTATTTT | CASSPGRERGDTQYF
- | TRBJ1-2 | TRBV6-5 | TRBD1 | TGTGCCAGCAGTTTGCGGACAGGGGATGGCTACACCTTC | CASSLRTGDGYTF
- | TRBJ2-2 | TRBV10-3 | TRBD2 | TGTGCCATCGGGACTAGCGGGAGGCACAATCCTGAGAACACCGGAGAGCTGTTTTTT | CAIGTSGRHNPENTGELFF
- | TRBJ2-1 | TRBV29-1 | TRBD2 | TGCAGCGTTGGGCTAGCGGGATACAATGAGCAGTTCTTC | CSVGLAGYNEQFF
once | TRBJ1-2 | TRBV2 | TRBD1 | TGTGCCAGCAGTGGGGACAGGGTTGTTCGCTACACCTTC | CASSGDRVVRYTF
- | TRBJ2-3 | TRBV7-9 | TRBD2 | TGTGCCAGCAGCCTGGGACTAGCAACAGATACGCAGTATTTT | CASSLGLATDTQYF
- | TRBJ1-1 | TRBV5-1 | - | TGCGCCAGCAGCTTTAGGCAGGGGAACACTGAAGCTTTCTTT | CASSFRQGNTEAFF
- | TRBJ2-1 | TRBV2 | - | TGTGCCAGCAGTAGTCAGGGGATGTATGAGCAGTTCTTC | CASSSQGMYEQFF
- | TRBJ2-1 | TRBV11-2 | TRBD1 | TGTGCCAGCAGCACCCTGTCCCGGGACAGTGCCAGGATCAATGAGCAGTTCTTC | CASSTLSRDSARINEQFF